A single sample is the source of the 10 T cell receptor beta chains below, sequenced in a study of T cell repertoires in ileal Crohn's disease. Produced via immunoSEQ multiplex PCR; TCRdb's table is partial and in-frame only. The table lists about 14,000 clones, roughly four fifths of them singletons. Material: ileal tissue. The receptors were gathered from an adult with Crohn's disease.

This rearrangement joins TRBV2 to TRBJ2-5; D gene ambiguous. Germline assignment: CDR1 SNHLY and CDR2 FYNNEI. CDR3 size: 14 residues. The germline V and J ends were trimmed by 3 bases and 1 base, with 9 bases remaining between them. The CDR3 region has the DNA TGTGCCAGCAGTGAGCGGTCAGTCCAAGAGACCCAGTACTTC. This sequence encodes CASSERSVQETQYF.

The count of this clone is one. The V gene is TRBV18, the J gene TRBJ2-1; TRBD2 might be the D (6 bases). Between the trimmed V and J ends, which lost 3 bases and 9 bases, there was a span of 12 bases. The V gene's germline CDR1 is KGHSH and CDR2 LQKENI. The CDR3 loop spans 13 amino acids. DNA for the CDR3: TGTGCCAGCTCACCCCTCGCGGGGACTGAGCAGTTCTTC. Its translation: CASSPLAGTEQFF.

This clone is categorized as medium-sized. The chain carries TRBV30 and TRBJ1-1; TRBD1 is a possible D gene (5 bases). This CDR3 comprises 13 residues. Germline CDR1 GTSNPN, CDR2 SVGIG (reference sequence). V was pared by 5 bases and J by 3 bases, with 13 bases between. The CDR3 coding sequence is TGTGCCTGGTCGACCGACAGATACACTGAAGCTTTCTTT. This gives the protein CAWSTDRYTEAFF.

The V gene is TRBV19, the J gene TRBJ1-2; 10 nucleotides line up with TRBD1. V was pared by 4 bases and J by 8 bases, with 4 bases of the junction left unmatched. Germline CDR1 LNHDA, CDR2 SQIVND (reference sequence). The CDR3 is made up of 13 amino acids. CDR3 DNA sequence: TGTGCCAGTAGTAGTCGGGACAGGGGAGGCTACACCTTC. It specifies CASSSRDRGGYTF.

This rearrangement joins TRBV18 to TRBJ2-2; 9 bases are shared with TRBD1. Trimming took 3 bases from V and 6 from J; bases not matched to a gene: 8. The CDR3 runs 16 residues. Germline V lookup: CDR1 KGHSH, CDR2 LQKENI. CDR3 nucleotide sequence: TGTGCCAGCTCACCCGCCGGGACAGGGTATTCCGGGGAGCTGTTTTTT. This gives the protein CASSPAGTGYSGELFF.

The chain couples TRBV11-2 to TRBJ1-2, with D unresolved. Trimming removed 5 bases from V and 4 bases from J, with 8 bases in between. Germline CDR1 reads SGHAT; CDR2 reads FQNNGV. This CDR3 has 12 residues. This CDR3 reads CASSPEGYGYTF. The DNA for the CDR3 is TGTGCCAGCAGCCCCGAGGGCTATGGCTACACCTTC.

The gene calls are TRBV5-1 and TRBJ1-1; possibly TRBD1 for D (6 bases). V was shortened by 7 bases and J by 4 bases, with 17 bases between the two germline ends. CDR1 and CDR2 from the germline V gene are SGHRS and YFSETQ. The CDR3 spans 14 residues. CDR3 DNA sequence: TGCGCCAGCGGCAGGGGTTCTTGGGGCACTGAAGCTTTCTTT. This sequence encodes CASGRGSWGTEAFF.

V usage is TRBV7-8 and J usage is TRBJ1-5; the D is unclear. Per germline, CDR1 SGHVS and CDR2 FQNEAQ. Trimming removed 3 bases from V and 4 bases from J, with 13 bases in between. CDR3 length equals 15 residues. CDR3 sequence: CASSFSTPQNQPQHF. DNA for the CDR3: TGTGCCAGCAGCTTTTCGACACCTCAAAATCAGCCCCAGCATTTT.

The chain has TRBV7-6 and TRBJ1-4; 7 bases fit TRBD1. The length of the CDR3 is 15 residues. V gave up 5 bases and J gave up 3 bases; unmatched junction bases: 6. Germline values: CDR1 SGHVS, CDR2 FNYEAQ. This chain's CDR3 is CASSVRDSANEKLFF. CDR3 sequence (DNA): TGTGCCAGCAGCGTCCGGGACAGTGCTAATGAAAAACTGTTTTTT.

The chain couples TRBV5-1 to TRBJ2-5, with a weak D call TRBD2 (7 bases). The CDR3 consists of 15 residues. CDR1 and CDR2 from the germline V gene are SGHRS and YFSETQ. The V gene lost 6 bases and the J gene lost 3 bases, with 18 bases spanning the gap. This CDR3 reads CASTRGGASEETQYF. The CDR3 DNA follows: TGCGCCAGCACCCGAGGGGGGGCTAGTGAAGAGACCCAGTACTTC.